The TCR beta chain under discussion was sequenced for a study of Graves' ophthalmopathy and Graves' hyperthyroidism. This clonotype was seen many times. Its antigen remains unidentified. Uncontrolled infections, other autoimmune diseases, pregnancy or lactation barred patients from enrollment. TCR beta CDR3 amplification used RNA transcripts. The workflow started with a first-round RT-PCR run with HTBI primers and then moved on to a second-round multiplex PCR. TCRdb reanalysed the multiplex PCR reads using MiXCR and keeps one entry per CDR3 protein. The sample has some 1.1 million distinct CDR3 sequences; about 40% are singletons. Points from the study as a whole: Blood repertoires reportedly contained most expanded thyroid clonotypes above 0.001 frequency.

The CDR3 is 14 amino acids. Germline V CDR1 and CDR2: DFQATT, SNEGSKA (reference sequence). V was cut by 0 bases and J by 5 bases, with 13 bases left in between. The sample taken for sequencing was peripheral blood or thyroid tissue (not recorded which). The clonotype originates from an adult man with Graves' hyperthyroidism. J is TRBJ2-5 and V is TRBV20-1, with a possible D match to TRBD2 (5 bases). As DNA, the CDR3 is TGCAGTGCTAGAGATCGAAAAGGGAGTGAGACCCAGTACTTC. It specifies CSARDRKGSETQYF.